This is a list of T cell receptor beta chains from one sample in a study of control samples from healthy donors and cancer patients. The repertoire was sequenced with immunoSEQ multiplex PCR; TCRdb's copy has only in-frame clones and lacks some. The repertoire holds roughly 39,000 clones, more than 85% seen once, with roughly 3.5% in the top ten. Sequencing was performed on blood. The receptors derive from a woman aged 45-59 years in good health. The CDR3 runs from the conserved cysteine through the conserved F or W. D genes are given only for firm matches. Clone size appears in some rows only: once, few, many, or a class for an expanded clone.

D,V,size,J,CDR3,DNA
.,TRBV27,once,TRBJ2-3,CASRKILARTDTQYF,TGTGCCAGCAGGAAGATACTAGCCCGCACAGATACGCAGTATTTT
TRBD2,TRBV2,medium-sized,TRBJ2-3,CASSDPGGGILPRDTQYF,TGTGCCAGCAGTGATCCCGGCGGGGGGATACTACCACGGGATACGCAGTATTTT
.,TRBV28,.,TRBJ1-6,CASSLQTAGRHSPLHF,TGTGCCAGCAGTTTACAAACCGCGGGAAGGCATTCACCCCTCCACTTT
.,TRBV5-6,.,TRBJ1-4,CASSQSSRGSNEKLFF,TGTGCCAGCAGCCAATCATCCAGGGGTTCCAATGAAAAACTGTTTTTT
TRBD2,TRBV19,.,TRBJ2-1,CASSIQRGAGDEQFF,TGTGCCAGTAGTATCCAGCGGGGCGCCGGGGATGAGCAGTTCTTC
.,TRBV5-4,.,TRBJ2-3,CASSTIPGDTQYF,TGTGCCAGCAGCACCATACCGGGGGATACGCAGTATTTT
.,TRBV2,.,TRBJ1-5,CASSEQGPGAQHF,TGTGCCAGCAGTGAACAAGGTCCCGGGGCCCAGCATTTT
.,TRBV9,.,TRBJ1-1,CASSVAGQQNTEAFF,TGTGCCAGCAGCGTAGCGGGCCAGCAGAACACTGAAGCTTTCTTT
.,TRBV28,.,TRBJ2-7,CASSLFGLAERSYEQYF,TGTGCCAGCAGTTTATTCGGGTTGGCGGAAAGGTCCTACGAGCAGTACTTC
.,TRBV4-1,.,TRBJ1-4,CASSRGDGNEKLFF,TGCGCCAGCAGCCGGGGAGACGGGAATGAAAAACTGTTTTTT
.,TRBV6-2/TRBV6-3,once,TRBJ1-5,CASSYIDMYQPQHF,TGTGCCAGCAGTTATATAGATATGTATCAGCCCCAGCATTTT
.,TRBV3-1/TRBV3-2,.,TRBJ1-1,CASSPNLYMNTEAFF,TGTGCCAGCAGCCCAAACCTCTACATGAACACTGAAGCTTTCTTT
.,TRBV9,.,TRBJ1-3,CASSVGVFGNTIYF,TGTGCCAGCAGCGTAGGAGTGTTTGGAAACACCATATATTTT
.,TRBV5-1,.,TRBJ1-1,CASSLETGQRAFF,TGCGCCAGCAGCTTGGAAACCGGGCAACGAGCTTTCTTT
.,TRBV7-9,few,TRBJ2-1,CASSFTGGLEVF,TGTGCCAGCAGCTTTACGGGGGGCCTCGAGGTCTTC
TRBD1,TRBV24-1,once,TRBJ1-4,CATSDGDRFNEKLFF,TGTGCCACCAGTGATGGGGACAGGTTTAATGAAAAACTGTTTTTT
.,TRBV30,.,TRBJ1-5,CAWSGHKTYSNQPQHF,TGTGCCTGGAGTGGGCATAAAACATATAGCAATCAGCCCCAGCATTTT
.,TRBV6-5,.,TRBJ1-1,CASSYSTRREAFF,TGTGCCAGCAGTTACAGTACCCGCAGGGAGGCTTTCTTT
.,TRBV7-2,.,TRBJ1-6,CASSLAPTRGSSPLHF,TGTGCCAGCAGCTTAGCTCCGACAAGGGGCTCCTCACCCCTCCACTTT
.,TRBV7-9,.,TRBJ2-7,CASSLGQSSYEQYF,TGTGCCAGCAGCTTAGGGCAGAGCTCCTACGAGCAGTACTTC
.,TRBV12-5,.,TRBJ2-7,CASSLVAEQYF,TGTGCTAGCTCCCTGGTGGCCGAGCAGTACTTC
TRBD2,TRBV9,.,TRBJ2-2,CASSGGGPVRTGELFF,TGTGCCAGCAGCGGGGGGGGTCCGGTTCGCACCGGGGAGCTGTTTTTT
.,TRBV7-2,.,TRBJ1-4,CASSSVTGWGEKLFF,TGTGCCAGCAGCTCGGTGACAGGTTGGGGTGAAAAACTGTTTTTT
TRBD1,TRBV6-2/TRBV6-3,.,TRBJ1-2,CASSYYDREGGYTF,TGTGCCAGCAGTTATTACGACAGGGAGGGTGGCTACACCTTC
.,TRBV7-2,.,TRBJ1-4,CASSLATVNEKLFF,TGTGCCAGCAGCTTAGCGACAGTTAATGAAAAACTGTTTTTT
TRBD1,TRBV7-8,.,TRBJ1-2,CASSLEGQGVIYGYTF,TGTGCCAGCAGCTTAGAGGGACAGGGGGTTATCTATGGCTACACCTTC
.,TRBV6-5,.,TRBJ1-4,CAIDRGSLNEKLFF,TGTGCCATTGACCGGGGGTCCCTTAATGAAAAACTGTTTTTT
TRBD1,TRBV23-1,.,TRBJ1-2,CASSRGRQGGPNYGYTF,TGCGCCAGCAGTCGCGGGCGTCAGGGGGGACCCAACTATGGCTACACCTTC
.,TRBV19,.,TRBJ1-1,CASSGETEKAFF,TGTGCCAGTAGTGGGGAGACTGAGAAAGCTTTCTTT
.,TRBV2,.,TRBJ2-5,CASSDIGLTDGETQYF,TGTGCCAGCAGTGATATCGGACTGACGGACGGAGAGACCCAGTACTTC
.,TRBV13,.,TRBJ2-7,CASSLGDRPSYEQYF,TGTGCCAGCAGCTTAGGAGACAGACCATCCTACGAGCAGTACTTC